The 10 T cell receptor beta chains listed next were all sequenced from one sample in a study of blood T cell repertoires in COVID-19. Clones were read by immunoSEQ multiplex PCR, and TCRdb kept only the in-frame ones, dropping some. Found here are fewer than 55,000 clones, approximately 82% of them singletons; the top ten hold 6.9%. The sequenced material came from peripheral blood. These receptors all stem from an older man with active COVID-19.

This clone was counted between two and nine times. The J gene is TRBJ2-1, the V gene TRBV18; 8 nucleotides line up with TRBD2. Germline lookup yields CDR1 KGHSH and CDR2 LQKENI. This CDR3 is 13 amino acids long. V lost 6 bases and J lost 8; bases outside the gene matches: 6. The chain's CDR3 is CASSLLAAHEQFF. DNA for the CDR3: TGTGCCAGCTCGTTACTAGCGGCCCATGAGCAGTTCTTC.

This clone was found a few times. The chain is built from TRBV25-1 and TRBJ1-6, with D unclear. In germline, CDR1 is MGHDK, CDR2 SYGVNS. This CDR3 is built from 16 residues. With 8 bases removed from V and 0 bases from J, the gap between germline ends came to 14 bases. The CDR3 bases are TGTGCCAGCGGGCAGCTTGGGAGCTCCTATAATTCACCCCTCCACTTT. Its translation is CASGQLGSSYNSPLHF.

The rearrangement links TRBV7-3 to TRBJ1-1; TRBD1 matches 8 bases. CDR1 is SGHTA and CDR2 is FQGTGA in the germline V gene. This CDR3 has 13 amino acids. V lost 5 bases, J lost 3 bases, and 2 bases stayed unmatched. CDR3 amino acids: CASSADRDTEAFF. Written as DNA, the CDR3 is TGTGCCAGCAGCGCGGACAGGGACACTGAAGCTTTCTTT.

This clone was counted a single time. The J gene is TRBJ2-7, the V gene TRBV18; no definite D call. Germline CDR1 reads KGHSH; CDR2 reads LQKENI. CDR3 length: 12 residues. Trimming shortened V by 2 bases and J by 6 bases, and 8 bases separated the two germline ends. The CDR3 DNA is TGTGCCAGCTCACCATCCAGAAGCGAGCAGTACTTC. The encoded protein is CASSPSRSEQYF.

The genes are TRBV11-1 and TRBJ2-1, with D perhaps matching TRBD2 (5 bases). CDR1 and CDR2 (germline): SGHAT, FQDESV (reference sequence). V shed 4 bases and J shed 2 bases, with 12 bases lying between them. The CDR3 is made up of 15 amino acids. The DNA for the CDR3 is TGTGCCAGCAGCTCCGACTACTACCCCTACAATGAGCAGTTCTTC. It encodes CASSSDYYPYNEQFF.

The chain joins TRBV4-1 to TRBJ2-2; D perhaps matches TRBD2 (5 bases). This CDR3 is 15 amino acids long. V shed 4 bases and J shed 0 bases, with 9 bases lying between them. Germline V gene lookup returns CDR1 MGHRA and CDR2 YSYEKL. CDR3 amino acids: CASSPGRANTGELFF. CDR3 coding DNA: TGCGCCAGCAGCCCCGGGCGGGCGAACACCGGGGAGCTGTTTTTT.

The CDR3 sequence is CASSSSRDSNYGYTF. The CDR3 nucleotides are TGTGCCAGCAGCTCCTCCCGGGACTCCAACTATGGCTACACCTTC. This chain joins TRBV13 and TRBJ1-2; TRBD1 might be the D (5 bases). Germline V lookup: CDR1 PRHDT, CDR2 FYEKMQ (reference sequence). The V end lost 4 bases, the J end lost 2 bases, and 14 bases lay between the germline ends. The CDR3 extends over 15 amino acids.

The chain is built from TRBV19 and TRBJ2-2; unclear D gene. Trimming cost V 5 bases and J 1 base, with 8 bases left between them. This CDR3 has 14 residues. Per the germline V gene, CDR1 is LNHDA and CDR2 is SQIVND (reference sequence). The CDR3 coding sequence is TGTGCCAGTAGTCCCGGCGGGAACACCGGGGAGCTGTTTTTT. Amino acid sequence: CASSPGGNTGELFF.

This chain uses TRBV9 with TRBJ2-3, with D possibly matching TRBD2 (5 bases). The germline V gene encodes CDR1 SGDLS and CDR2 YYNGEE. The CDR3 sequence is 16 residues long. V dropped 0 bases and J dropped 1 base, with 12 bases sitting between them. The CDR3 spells CASSVDRGVGTDTQYF. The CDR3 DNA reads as TGTGCCAGCAGCGTAGACCGGGGAGTGGGCACAGATACGCAGTATTTT.

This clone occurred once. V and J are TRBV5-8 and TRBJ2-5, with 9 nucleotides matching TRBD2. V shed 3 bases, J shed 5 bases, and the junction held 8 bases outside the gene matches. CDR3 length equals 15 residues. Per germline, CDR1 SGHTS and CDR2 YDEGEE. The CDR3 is CASSSKGLASETQYF. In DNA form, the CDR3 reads TGTGCCAGCAGCTCGAAGGGACTAGCATCCGAGACCCAGTACTTC.